The source of this TCR beta chain is a study of molecular identifiers for immune sequencing clone quantification (dated by TCRdb to 2016 to 2018). Regarding the research as a whole: For a replicate experiment, RNA from roughly 18,000 or 92,000 naive CD8 T cells was divided into five aliquots, and four of the five aliquots were sequenced. This methods study benchmarked molecular-identifier clustering-based TCR repertoire sequencing (MIDCIRS) and TCR RNA copy counting, using CD8 T cells to do so.

Libraries were constructed by PCR. The run used an Illumina HiSeq 4000. Preparation of bulk TCR libraries followed a previously described approach, with the TCR primers listed in Table S5. Total RNA was purified with the Qiagen AllPrep DNA/RNA kit. Reads from multiple sequencing runs of the same library were pooled before analysis. The paper's data handling went like this. Reads were retained only if their TCR constant sequence matched exactly, and those retained reads were trimmed to 150 nt and grouped according to their 12-nt molecular barcodes. Reads in each barcode group were sub-clustered using a 15% Levenshtein threshold, and a quality-weighted consensus sequence was built for each RNA molecule. Non-functional sequences were removed, as were lower-count sequences one edit away from another. Based on a fit of two negative binomial distributions, barcode sub-clusters having less than 20% of the maximum read count were discarded. Using fastp at Q25 and MiXCR, TCRdb reprocessed the public reads and kept productive beta chains. Each CDR3 protein appears once, grouped with its most common genes and DNA. TCRdb's processing, not the study's, gives the V and J calls here. This sample lists 250,000 to 350,000 distinct CDR3 sequences; 20% to 25% were detected once. Jointly, the top ten make up 0.81% of the sample.

Libraries of naive CD8 T cells were built from around 20,000 to 1,000,000 sorted cells, with 10%, 30% or 50% of the purified RNA used. Naive CD8 T cells, defined as CD8+CD4-CCR7+CD45RA+, were FACS-sorted into RLT Plus buffer on a BD FACSAria II. To test detection sensitivity, Jurkat RNA equivalent to under 12 TCR copies was spiked into samples of roughly 17,000-1,000,000 naive CD8 T cells. Enrichment of CD8 T cells was done with RosetteSep CD8+ T Cell Enrichment Cocktail plus Ficoll-Paque, and ACK red cell lysis came afterward. Reading the germline V gene gives CDR1 SGHRS and CDR2 YFSETQ. V was cut back by 2 bases and J by 5 bases, leaving a gap of 14 bases between them. The CDR3, from cysteine to phenylalanine, totals 16 residues. Of the read, only the CDR3 DNA is kept; its 48 bases are in frame from base 1. As concerns this clonotype: The antigen it binds to is not known. Nothing much larger sits one base from this clone, and base qualities are not available.

What the research found in general, with its limitations: Clones above 20 RNA copies held over 99% of molecules in CMV-specific effector cells but under 1% in naive cells. About three recovered TCR RNA copies per cell were obtained by modeling, versus around 9.8 by digital PCR, implying a capture efficiency of about 30%. Highly expanded clone sizes could be underestimated because identical TCR molecules may share a barcode. Spiked-in Jurkat TCR RNA equal to a single cell's worth was reported to be detectable even within one million naive CD8 T cells. Spiked-in Jurkat TCR RNA (around eleven copies' worth), which is not part of the donor repertoire, was contained in the naive libraries. When barcode sub-clustering was left out, chimeric consensus sequences inflated TCR diversity, with chimeras reaching as high as 47%.

The receptor was derived from a human donor in good health. Some libraries in this study had Jurkat cell RNA spiked in. The sample taken for sequencing was naive CD8+ T cells from blood, with Jurkat cell RNA spiked in. What the cell subset or site label conveys for this sample: FACS-sorted CD8+CD4-CCR7+CD45RA+ naive T cells. The chain joins TRBV5-1 to TRBJ2-6; the D call is possibly TRBD1 or TRBD2, each sharing 5 bases. The CDR3 reads CASSFGTTQRANVLTF. The DNA sequence is given as TGCGCCAGCAGCTTCGGGACGACCCAAAGGGCCAACGTCCTGACTTTC.